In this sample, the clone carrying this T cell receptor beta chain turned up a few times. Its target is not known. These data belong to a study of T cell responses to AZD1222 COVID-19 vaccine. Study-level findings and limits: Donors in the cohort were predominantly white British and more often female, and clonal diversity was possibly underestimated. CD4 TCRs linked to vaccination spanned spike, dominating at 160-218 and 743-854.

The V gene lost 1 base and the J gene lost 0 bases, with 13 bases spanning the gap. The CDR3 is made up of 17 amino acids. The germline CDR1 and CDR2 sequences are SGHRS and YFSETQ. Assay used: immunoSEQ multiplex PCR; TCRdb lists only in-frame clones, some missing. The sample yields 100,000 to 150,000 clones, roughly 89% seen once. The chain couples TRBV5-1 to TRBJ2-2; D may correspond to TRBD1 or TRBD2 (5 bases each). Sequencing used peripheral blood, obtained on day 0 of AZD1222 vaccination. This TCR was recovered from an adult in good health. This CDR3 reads CASSLFEGPTNTGELFF. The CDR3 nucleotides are TGCGCCAGCAGCTTGTTCGAGGGACCAACGAACACCGGGGAGCTGTTTTTT.